This T cell receptor beta chain was profiled in a study of quantifying T cell responses using KT2 cells. Study in general: RNA was reverse transcribed with TCR alpha and beta constant-region primers. The T4 ligation step was estimated to exceed 10% efficiency under optimum conditions.

The germline V gene has CDR1 SNHLY and CDR2 FYNNEI. The CDR3 sequence is 14 residues long. A single-stranded UMI oligo with SP2 sequence was ligated to cDNA 3' ends. First-round PCR used 4 to 5 cycles and beta primers RC1.1 and RC1.2 covering TRBC1 and TRBC2. TCRdb used MiXCR to reprocess the UMI-ligation and nested PCR reads, holding one entry per CDR3 protein. The sample contains around 50,000 distinct CDR3 sequences, 11% of which appear only once. This clonotype was seen just once. The antigen remains undetermined. Sequence at one end of the junction differs from germline and may be a read error. Findings of the study overall: Even the lowest spike-in, about one KT2 cell per 100,000 PBMC, yielded detectable KT2 sequences.

This sequence was found in a human donor. Sequencing input: PBMCs spiked with cells of the T cell clone KT2. J is TRBJ1-6 and V is TRBV2; D is undetermined. CDR3 protein: CASSRNPTDSPLNF. The CDR3 nucleotides read TGTGCCAGCAGCCGAAACCCTACAGATTCACCCCTCAACTTT.